This is a list of T cell receptor beta chains from one sample in a study of Ad26.COV2.S vaccination and SARS-CoV-2 variants. Clones were read by immunoSEQ multiplex PCR, and TCRdb kept only the in-frame ones, dropping some. The data show some 480,000 clones, with roughly 85% seen just once and 9.5% to 15% held by the top ten. The sample here was peripheral blood, taken in a trial of Ad26.COV2.S vaccine versus placebo. The source is a person between 18 and 60 years old who received the Ad26.COV2.S COVID-19 vaccine or a placebo. Both conserved end residues are part of each CDR3. Fields, in order: J gene, D gene, V gene, clone size, CDR3 length, CDR3 protein, CDR3 DNA. D genes are given only for firm matches. Size is omitted from some rows. Given values are once, few, many or a class for expanded clones.

j_call: TRBJ1-2
d_call: TRBD1
v_call: TRBV3-1/TRBV3-2
clone_size: few
cdr3_length: 13
cdr3_aa: CASSQTDRGVHTF
cdr3_nt: TGTGCCAGCAGCCAGACGGACAGGGGAGTGCACACCTTC

j_call: TRBJ2-1
d_call: NA
v_call: TRBV19
clone_size: once
cdr3_length: 14
cdr3_aa: CASRTGPTANEQFF
cdr3_nt: TGTGCCAGTAGAACCGGACCAACAGCTAATGAGCAGTTCTTC

j_call: TRBJ2-1
d_call: NA
v_call: TRBV6-2/TRBV6-3
clone_size: NA
cdr3_length: 12
cdr3_aa: CASSHGPQPPFF
cdr3_nt: TGTGCCAGCAGCCACGGACCTCAGCCCCCGTTCTTC

j_call: TRBJ2-7
d_call: TRBD1
v_call: TRBV3-1/TRBV3-2
clone_size: NA
cdr3_length: 15
cdr3_aa: CASSDWGTGDHEQYF
cdr3_nt: TGTGCCAGCAGTGACTGGGGGACAGGGGACCACGAGCAGTACTTC

j_call: TRBJ1-1
d_call: NA
v_call: TRBV28
clone_size: NA
cdr3_length: 15
cdr3_aa: CASSGGRHLGAEAFF
cdr3_nt: TGTGCCAGCAGTGGGGGAAGACACTTGGGAGCTGAAGCTTTCTTT

j_call: TRBJ2-1
d_call: NA
v_call: TRBV5-1
clone_size: NA
cdr3_length: 13
cdr3_aa: CASGSASGDEQFF
cdr3_nt: TGCGCCAGCGGTAGTGCATCTGGGGATGAGCAGTTCTTC

j_call: TRBJ1-4
d_call: TRBD1
v_call: TRBV2
clone_size: NA
cdr3_length: 17
cdr3_aa: CASSADTTGGTNEKLFF
cdr3_nt: TGTGCCAGCAGTGCGGATACTACAGGGGGGACTAATGAAAAACTGTTTTTT

j_call: TRBJ1-5
d_call: NA
v_call: TRBV6-1
clone_size: few
cdr3_length: 11
cdr3_aa: CASSEGPPQHF
cdr3_nt: TGTGCCAGCAGTGAAGGGCCCCCCCAGCATTTT

j_call: TRBJ1-2
d_call: NA
v_call: TRBV28
clone_size: NA
cdr3_length: 13
cdr3_aa: CASLRGGLRGYTF
cdr3_nt: TGTGCCAGCCTCCGGGGGGGTTTGCGGGGCTACACCTTC

j_call: TRBJ2-7
d_call: NA
v_call: TRBV5-4
clone_size: NA
cdr3_length: 12
cdr3_aa: CASSPGGYEQYF
cdr3_nt: TGTGCCAGCAGCCCCGGTGGATACGAGCAGTACTTC

j_call: TRBJ2-7
d_call: TRBD2
v_call: TRBV29-1
clone_size: once
cdr3_length: 18
cdr3_aa: CSVLDKTSGRSFAYEQYF
cdr3_nt: TGCAGCGTCCTCGATAAGACTAGCGGGAGGAGTTTCGCCTACGAGCAGTACTTC

j_call: TRBJ2-1
d_call: TRBD1
v_call: TRBV4-3
clone_size: NA
cdr3_length: 13
cdr3_aa: CASSRTGGYEQFF
cdr3_nt: TGCGCCAGCAGCCGTACAGGGGGCTATGAGCAGTTCTTC

j_call: TRBJ2-2
d_call: TRBD2
v_call: TRBV9
clone_size: NA
cdr3_length: 15
cdr3_aa: CASSASGSHTGELFF
cdr3_nt: TGTGCCAGCAGCGCTAGCGGGAGTCACACCGGGGAGCTGTTTTTT

j_call: TRBJ1-6
d_call: NA
v_call: TRBV6-5
clone_size: NA
cdr3_length: 13
cdr3_aa: CASSYGRLSPLHF
cdr3_nt: TGTGCCAGCAGTTACGGGAGGCTTTCACCCCTCCACTTT

j_call: TRBJ1-2
d_call: NA
v_call: TRBV5-6
clone_size: few
cdr3_length: 13
cdr3_aa: CASSLAKRSGYTF
cdr3_nt: TGTGCCAGCAGCTTGGCTAAAAGGAGTGGCTACACCTTC

j_call: TRBJ2-5
d_call: NA
v_call: TRBV7-3
clone_size: NA
cdr3_length: 15
cdr3_aa: CASSEGGPVGETQYF
cdr3_nt: TGTGCCAGCAGCGAAGGGGGTCCGGTGGGGGAGACCCAGTACTTC

j_call: TRBJ1-3
d_call: NA
v_call: TRBV28
clone_size: NA
cdr3_length: 15
cdr3_aa: CASTQGVGSGNTIYF
cdr3_nt: TGTGCCAGCACCCAGGGTGTTGGATCTGGAAACACCATATATTTT

j_call: TRBJ1-2
d_call: NA
v_call: TRBV28
clone_size: few
cdr3_length: 15
cdr3_aa: CASRGESGQTYGYTF
cdr3_nt: TGTGCCAGCAGAGGCGAGAGTGGACAGACGTATGGCTACACCTTC

j_call: TRBJ1-3
d_call: NA
v_call: TRBV6-1
clone_size: NA
cdr3_length: 17
cdr3_aa: CASSEGTRPSSGNTIYF
cdr3_nt: TGTGCCAGCAGTGAAGGAACCAGGCCGTCCTCTGGAAACACCATATATTTT